These T cell receptor beta chains were read from a single sample in a study of blood T cell repertoires in COVID-19. Profiling relied on immunoSEQ multiplex PCR, and the TCRdb table lists in-frame clones only, not all of them. The data contain under 200,000 clones, approximately 80% of them seen just once; the ten biggest clones take up around 13%. What was sequenced was PBMCs or T cells enriched from blood (not recorded which). Source of these receptors: a woman aged 55-75 years who had recovered from COVID-19. CDR3s include the opening cysteine and the closing phenylalanine or tryptophan. D genes are given only for firm matches. The size entry is marked missing in some rows and otherwise reads once, few, many or a size class.

TRBJ1-1 | - | TRBV3-1/TRBV3-2 | once | TGTGCCAGCAGCCTGGGGGCGTCAGAGTACAATGAAGCTTTCTTT | CASSLGASEYNEAFF
TRBJ1-2 | - | TRBV7-2 | once | TGTGCCAGCAGCTTAGGCCGCGGCAGAGTCTATGGCTACACCTTC | CASSLGRGRVYGYTF
TRBJ1-4 | - | TRBV6-5 | - | TGTGCCAGCAGTTACTCTTCGGACAGTTGGGAAAAACTGTTTTTT | CASSYSSDSWEKLFF
TRBJ1-3 | - | TRBV7-8 | - | TGTGCCAGCAGCTTAGAACAGAGGGACTCTGGAAACACCATATATTTT | CASSLEQRDSGNTIYF
TRBJ2-3 | TRBD2 | TRBV5-1 | once | TGCGCCAGCAGCTTATCCGGGACTAGCGGGTTCACAGATACGCAGTATTTT | CASSLSGTSGFTDTQYF
TRBJ1-5 | TRBD1 | TRBV6-6 | once | TGTGCCAGCAGTTTGACAGGGGATGTCAATCAGCCCCAGCATTTT | CASSLTGDVNQPQHF
TRBJ2-7 | - | TRBV30 | - | TGTGCCTGGAGTGCTCAGTTCTCCGAGCAGTACTTC | CAWSAQFSEQYF
TRBJ1-3 | TRBD1 | TRBV28 | - | TGTGCCAGCCGAAGGACAGGGTCTGGAAACACCATATATTTT | CASRRTGSGNTIYF
TRBJ1-4 | TRBD1 | TRBV27 | - | TGTGCCAGCAGTCCGGTGGGACAGGGGATAAGTAATGAAAAACTGTTTTTT | CASSPVGQGISNEKLFF
TRBJ1-2 | - | TRBV7-9 | - | TGTGCCAGCAGCGTAACACAGGGAACCTATGGCTACACCTTC | CASSVTQGTYGYTF
TRBJ1-1 | TRBD1 | TRBV5-1 | - | TGCGCCAGCAGCTTGCAGGGGGGAAACACTGAAGCTTTCTTT | CASSLQGGNTEAFF
TRBJ2-7 | - | TRBV5-1 | once | TGCGCCAGCAGTTCGGGACACCGTACGGGGCAGTACTTC | CASSSGHRTGQYF
TRBJ2-7 | TRBD1 | TRBV28 | few | TGTGCCAGCAGTTTGAGACAGGGGTGGCAGTACTTC | CASSLRQGWQYF
TRBJ1-6 | TRBD1 | TRBV5-4 | - | TGTGCCAGCAGCGAACCCTCGAGGGGGCAGAATTCACCCCTCCACTTT | CASSEPSRGQNSPLHF
TRBJ2-1 | TRBD1 | TRBV5-1 | once | TGCGCCAGCAGCTCCGGGACAGGGGGCAATGAGCAGTTCTTC | CASSSGTGGNEQFF
TRBJ1-2 | - | TRBV6-5 | - | TGTGCCAGCCATCAGGACATGATGGGCTACACCTTC | CASHQDMMGYTF
TRBJ1-5 | - | TRBV24-1 | - | TGTGCCACCAGATTGTATAGCAATCAGCCCCAGCATTTT | CATRLYSNQPQHF
TRBJ1-4 | - | TRBV25-1 | - | TGTGCCAGCACCCCGGGACTTGAGGGCGAAAAACTGTTTTTT | CASTPGLEGEKLFF
TRBJ1-1 | - | TRBV7-3 | - | TGTGCCAGCAGCGCCCGAGGCTCGGGAACTGAAGCTTTCTTT | CASSARGSGTEAFF
TRBJ2-2 | TRBD1 | TRBV6-5 | - | TGTGCCAGCAGATTTACAGGGGGACGAACCGGGGAGCTGTTTTTT | CASRFTGGRTGELFF
TRBJ2-1 | - | TRBV10-2 | - | TGCGCCAGCGGTCTAGCGTATAATGAGCAGTTCTTC | CASGLAYNEQFF
TRBJ2-3 | TRBD2 | TRBV7-9 | - | TGTGCCAGCAGCTTAGAAGCGGGAGGGGTAACAGATACGCAGTATTTT | CASSLEAGGVTDTQYF
TRBJ2-7 | TRBD2 | TRBV7-2 | - | TGTGCCAGCAGCTTAGTCCCTAGCGGAGCTTACGAGCAGTACTTC | CASSLVPSGAYEQYF
TRBJ2-1 | - | TRBV15 | - | TGTGCCACCAGCAGAGCCGGGACTCCCTCCAATGAGCAGTTCTTC | CATSRAGTPSNEQFF
TRBJ2-7 | TRBD1 | TRBV5-1 | - | TGCGCCAGCAGCTTGGCGGGACAGGGGGCGGGCGAGCAGTACTTC | CASSLAGQGAGEQYF
TRBJ2-3 | - | TRBV28 | - | TGTGCCAGCAGTCCCTCTTTAGCGGTCACGACAGATACGCAGTATTTT | CASSPSLAVTTDTQYF
TRBJ2-1 | - | TRBV10-3 | few | TGTGCCATCAGTGAGTTCGTTGGTCCTAGCCAAAGTGAGCAGTTCTTC | CAISEFVGPSQSEQFF